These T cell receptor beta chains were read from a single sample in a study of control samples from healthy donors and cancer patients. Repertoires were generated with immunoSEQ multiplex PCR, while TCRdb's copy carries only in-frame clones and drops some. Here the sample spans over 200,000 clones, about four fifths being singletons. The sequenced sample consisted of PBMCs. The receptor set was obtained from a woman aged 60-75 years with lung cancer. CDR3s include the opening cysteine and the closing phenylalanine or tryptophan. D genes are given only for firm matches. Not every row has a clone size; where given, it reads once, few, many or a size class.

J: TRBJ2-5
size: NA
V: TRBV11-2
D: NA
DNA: TGTGCCAGCAGCTTAGATTTGTTACCTCGGGAGACCCAGTACTTC
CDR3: CASSLDLLPRETQYF

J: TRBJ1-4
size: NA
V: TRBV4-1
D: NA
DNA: TGCGCCAGCAGCCACATTCGCGGGACAAACTATGAAAAACTGTTTTTT
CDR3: CASSHIRGTNYEKLFF

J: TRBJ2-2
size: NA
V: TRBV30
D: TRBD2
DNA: TGTGCCTGGAGTGGACTAGCGGGAGGTAACACCGGGGAGCTGTTTTTT
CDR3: CAWSGLAGGNTGELFF

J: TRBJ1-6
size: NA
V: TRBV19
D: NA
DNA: TGTGCCAGTGGAGCAGTCTATAATTCACCCCTCCACTTT
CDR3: CASGAVYNSPLHF

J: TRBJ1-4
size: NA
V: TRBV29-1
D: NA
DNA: TGCAGCGTGGCAACGGGTTCTAATGAAAAACTGTTTTTT
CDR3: CSVATGSNEKLFF

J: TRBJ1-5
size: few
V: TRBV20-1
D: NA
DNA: TGCAGTGCTAGTAGCGACAGGTCGGATTATAGCAATCAGCCCCAGCATTTT
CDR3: CSASSDRSDYSNQPQHF

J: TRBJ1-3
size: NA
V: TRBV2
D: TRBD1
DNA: TGTGCCAGCAGCCTCGAGGGGGCCGACTCTGGAAACACCATATATTTT
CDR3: CASSLEGADSGNTIYF

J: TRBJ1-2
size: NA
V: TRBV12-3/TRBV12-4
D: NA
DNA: TGTGCCAACAGCAGCACGGGGATACGAGGCTACACCTTC
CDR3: CANSSTGIRGYTF

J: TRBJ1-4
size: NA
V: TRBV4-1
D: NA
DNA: TGCGCCAGCAGCCAAGATAGGGGCGTGATTAATGAAAAACTGTTTTTT
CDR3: CASSQDRGVINEKLFF

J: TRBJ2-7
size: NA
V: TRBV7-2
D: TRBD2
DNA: TGTGCCAGCAGCTTAGAGGGACTAGCGGGAGGGCCGTCCTACGAGCAGTACTTC
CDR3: CASSLEGLAGGPSYEQYF

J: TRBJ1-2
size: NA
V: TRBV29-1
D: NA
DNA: TGCAGCGCAGCACAGGTTAACTATGGCTACACCTTC
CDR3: CSAAQVNYGYTF

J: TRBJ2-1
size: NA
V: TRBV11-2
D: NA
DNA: TGTGCCAGCAGCTTAGAAATTTTGACGGCAGACTACAATGAGCAGTTCTTC
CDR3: CASSLEILTADYNEQFF

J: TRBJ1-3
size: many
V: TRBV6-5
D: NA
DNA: TGTGCCAGCAGTTACGGGGTCTCTGGAAACACCATATATTTT
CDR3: CASSYGVSGNTIYF

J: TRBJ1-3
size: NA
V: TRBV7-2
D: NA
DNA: TGTGCCAGCAGCTTATGGGCTGGCTCTGGAAACACCATATATTTT
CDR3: CASSLWAGSGNTIYF

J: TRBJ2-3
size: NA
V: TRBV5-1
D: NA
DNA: TGCGCCAGCAGCTTGGCTCGCGGATTGGATACGCAGTATTTT
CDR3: CASSLARGLDTQYF